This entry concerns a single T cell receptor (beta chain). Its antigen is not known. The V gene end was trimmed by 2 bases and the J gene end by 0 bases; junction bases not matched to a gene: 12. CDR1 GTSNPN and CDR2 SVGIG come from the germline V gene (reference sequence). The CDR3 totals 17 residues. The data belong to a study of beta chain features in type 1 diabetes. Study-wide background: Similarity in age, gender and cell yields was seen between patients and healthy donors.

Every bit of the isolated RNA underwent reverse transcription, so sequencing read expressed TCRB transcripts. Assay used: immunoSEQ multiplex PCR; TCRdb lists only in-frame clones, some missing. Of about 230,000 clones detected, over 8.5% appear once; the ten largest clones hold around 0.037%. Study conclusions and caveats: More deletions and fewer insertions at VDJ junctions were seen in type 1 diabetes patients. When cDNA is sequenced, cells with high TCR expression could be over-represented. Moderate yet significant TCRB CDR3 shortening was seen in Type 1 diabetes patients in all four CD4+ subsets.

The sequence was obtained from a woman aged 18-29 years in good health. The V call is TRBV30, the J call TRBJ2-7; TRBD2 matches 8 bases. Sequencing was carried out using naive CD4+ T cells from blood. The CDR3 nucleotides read TGTGCCTGGAGTCCGGTCAGCGGGAGCGCGAACTCCTACGAGCAGTACTTC. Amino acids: CAWSPVSGSANSYEQYF.